These 22 T cell receptor beta chains share one sample of origin, sequenced in a study of tumor-infiltrating lymphocytes in primary liver carcinoma. A constant-region primer primed TCR beta cDNA synthesis from 400 to 600 ng of total RNA. Libraries of TCR beta came from three nested multiplex PCR rounds with slightly modified ARM-PCR. TRBV1-TRBV30 forward and Cbeta reverse primers drove the first two approximately 10-cycle rounds. TCRdb re-analysed the multiplex PCR reads in MiXCR, keeping a single row per CDR3 protein. The table has 310,000 or so distinct CDR3 sequences, around three fifths seen once; the top ten hold about a sixth. Germline DNA was extracted alongside blood RNA, which was obtained from unsorted whole blood. The sequenced sample consisted of peripheral blood. The source of these receptors is a woman aged 30 to 39 with primary liver carcinoma and hepatitis B virus infection.

V gene TRBV24-1 combines with J gene TRBJ1-1; D unclear. Looked up from germline, CDR1 is KGHDR and CDR2 is SFDVKD. The CDR3 is 12 amino acids. Trimming pared 3 bases from V and 8 bases from J, leaving 9 bases between. CDR3 nucleotide sequence: TGTGCCACCAGTGATGGGCGGCTCGAAGCTTTCTTT. Its translation is CATSDGRLEAFF.

Of note for this clonotype: With a much larger clone just one base away, this may be a read error. This chain joins TRBV5-4 and TRBJ2-2; D might be TRBD1 or TRBD2, each matching 6 bases. Germline CDR1 reads SGHNT; CDR2 reads YYREEE (reference sequence). Deletions cut 5 bases from V and 7 bases from J, with 12 bases between. The CDR3 consists of 13 residues. CDR3 bases: TGTGCCAGCAGGACAGGCGGGGTCGGGGAGCTGTTTTTT. This translates into CASRTGGVGELFF.

This clonotype was seen more than once but under ten times. The CDR3 spells CASSEDGDGSLYEQYF. The CDR3 region has the DNA TGTGCCAGCAGTGAAGATGGGGACGGGAGTCTCTACGAGCAGTACTTC. The chain employs TRBV6-1 and TRBJ2-7; the D gene is possibly TRBD2 (6 bases). The CDR3 spans 16 residues. The V and J ends lost 1 base and 3 bases respectively, with 16 bases between them. CDR1 is MNHNS and CDR2 is SASEGT in the germline V gene.

In the case of this clonotype: Being one base from a much bigger clone, this may be a read error. The rearrangement uses TRBV6-6 and TRBJ1-5, with D uncertain. Per the germline V gene, CDR1 is MNHNY and CDR2 is SVGAGI (reference sequence). The CDR3 sequence is 13 residues long. In nucleotides, the CDR3 is TGTGCCAGCCTGGCGAGTGGAAATCAGTCCCAGCATTTT. It specifies CASLASGNQSQHF.

Concerning this clonotype itself: This may be a read error: a much more frequent sequence differs by one nucleotide. V and J are TRBV10-3 and TRBJ2-1, with TRBD2 matching 7 bases. Trimming removed 2 bases from V and 8 bases from J; junction bases left unmatched: 9. The CDR3 totals 15 residues. CDR1 ENHRY and CDR2 SYGVKD come from the germline V gene. CDR3 sequence: CAISEGAGVRDEQFF. In DNA, the CDR3 is TGTGCCATCAGTGAGGGGGCGGGAGTTCGGGATGAGCAGTTCTTC.

The chain is built from TRBV6-5 and TRBJ2-1; D perhaps matches TRBD2 (5 bases). Germline V CDR1 and CDR2: MNHEY, SVGAGI. V lost 0 bases and J 9 bases, leaving 21 bases between the germline ends. The CDR3 has 17 residues. CDR3 amino acids: CASSYSTREGACIEQFF. The CDR3 region has the DNA TGTGCCAGCAGTTACTCCACCCGAGAGGGAGCGTGTATTGAGCAGTTCTTC.

The chain employs TRBV7-9 and TRBJ1-6; 7 bases are a match to TRBD1. The germline V gene encodes CDR1 SEHNR and CDR2 FQNEAQ (reference sequence). Losses at the gene ends were 0 bases for V and 5 bases for J; bases not matched to a gene: 7. The CDR3 has 17 amino acids. As DNA, the CDR3 is TGTGCCAGCAGCTTAGCGAAGGACAGGATCGATAATTCACCCCTCCACTTT. Protein: CASSLAKDRIDNSPLHF.

On this clonotype: The conserved phenylalanine or tryptophan is not found at the CDR3 terminus, so this likely reflects a read error. This rearrangement joins TRBV6-5 to TRBJ1-1; 7 nucleotides align to TRBD1. The CDR3 runs to 13 residues. In germline, CDR1 is MNHEY, CDR2 SVGAGI. CDR3 in amino acids: CANSQQGSTEAFC. The CDR3 DNA reads as TGTGCCAACAGTCAACAGGGGTCAACTGAAGCTTTCTGT.

About this clonotype: This may come from a read error, since a much larger clone is one base off. The chain combines TRBV11-2 with TRBJ1-2; TRBD1 matches at 9 bases. The CDR3 contains 15 residues. Germline CDR1 is SGHAT and CDR2 is FQNNGV. Here the CDR3 reads CVSSLRQGDLYGYTF. The CDR3 nucleotides read TGTGTCAGCAGCTTGAGACAGGGGGACCTCTATGGCTACACCTTC.

This clonotype has just a few counts. This chain uses TRBV4-1 with TRBJ2-5; D may be TRBD2 (6 bases). This CDR3 has 15 residues. The germline V gene has CDR1 MGHRA and CDR2 YSYEKL. V was clipped by 1 base and J by 3 bases, with 12 bases between them. CDR3 bases: TGCGCCAGCAGCCAAGGCGGGACCTACAAAGAGACCCAGTACTTC. It encodes CASSQGGTYKETQYF.

DNA of the CDR3: TGTGCCAGCCTCCCAAAGGGGGTCCGAACCCACGAGCAGTACTTC. Protein product: CASLPKGVRTHEQYF. The chain is built from TRBV28 and TRBJ2-7; TRBD1 is a possible D gene (6 bases). The germline V and J ends were trimmed by 8 bases and 5 bases, with 22 bases remaining between them. The CDR3 has 15 residues. Germline CDR1 and CDR2: MDHEN and SYDVKM. Drawing the rest from reference TRBV28 and TRBJ2-7, the complete variable domain is DVKVTQSSRYLVKRTGEKVFLECVQDMDHENMFWYRQDPGLGLRLIYFSYDVKMKEKGDIPEGYSVSREKKERFSLILESASTNQTSMYLCASLPKGVRTHEQYFGPGTRLTVT.

This clonotype appeared once. In this CDR3 the conserved last residue, phenylalanine or tryptophan, is missing, so a read error is likely. This chain connects TRBV11-2 to TRBJ2-3; tentatively, D is TRBD1 or TRBD2 (5 bases each). Trimming cost V 11 bases and J 8 bases, with 17 bases left between them. CDR3 length equals 12 residues. Germline assignment: CDR1 SGHAT and CDR2 FQNNGV. The CDR3 DNA is TGTGCCGGCAACCCGGGACGTGGTACGCAGTATCTT. Its protein is CAGNPGRGTQYL.

As concerns this clonotype: This may be a read error, as it is one base from a much larger clone. This chain connects TRBV7-8 to TRBJ2-7, with D perhaps assigned TRBD1 or TRBD2 (5 bases each). This CDR3 has 13 amino acids. Germline lookup yields CDR1 SGHVS and CDR2 FQNEAQ. This CDR3 reads CASSSGTLYDQYF. The CDR3 coding sequence is TGTGCCAGCAGCTCCGGGACCCTTTACGATCAGTACTTC.

A note on this clonotype: A much larger clone lies one base from this, so it may be a read error. The gene calls are TRBV10-2 and TRBJ1-5; no definite D call. The CDR3 spans 13 residues. CDR1 is WSHSY and CDR2 is SAAADI in the germline V gene. Trimming took off 4 bases at V and 2 bases at J, with 6 bases between the two ends. The CDR3 here is CASSGHGNQPQHF. In nucleotides, the CDR3 is TGCGCCAGCAGTGGACATGGCAATCAGCCCCAGCATTTT.

As to this clonotype: Sequence at one end of the junction differs from germline and may be a read error. This rearrangement joins TRBV4-1 to TRBJ1-2; D gene uncertain. This CDR3 comprises 14 residues. Germline V gene sequence: CDR1 MGHRA, CDR2 YSYEKL. In DNA form, the CDR3 reads TGCGCCAGCAGCTCGGGCAACCCGGAATCTGGCTGCACCTTC. This sequence encodes CASSSGNPESGCTF.

Note on this clonotype: A junction boundary mismatches the germline segment, possibly from a read error. The V and J genes are TRBV14 and TRBJ2-7, with a possible D match to TRBD2 (5 bases). This CDR3 comprises 15 residues. The germline V gene has CDR1 SGHDN and CDR2 FVKESK. The CDR3 loop reads CTSSQDVWGAYEQYF. Written as DNA, the CDR3 is TGTACCAGCAGCCAAGATGTCTGGGGAGCCTACGAGCAGTACTTC.

This clonotype occurred many times. One end of the junction does not line up with germline, which may come from a read error. This sequence joins TRBV12-3 or TRBV12-4 and TRBJ1-6; D might be TRBD1 (5 bases). The length of the CDR3 is 14 residues. Here the CDR3 DNA reads TGTGCCAGCAGCTTAGGAGGGACTAATTCACCCCTCCACTTT. It codes for CASSLGGTNSPLHF.

This chain joins TRBV11-2 and TRBJ2-3; the D is unclear. The CDR3 spans 17 residues. Per the germline V gene, CDR1 is SGHAT and CDR2 is FQNNGV. Deletions cut 7 bases from V and 2 bases from J, with 22 bases between. The CDR3, as DNA: TGTGCCAGCATCCTAGGCGGTTCAGGCGGATACACAGATACGCAGTATTTT. Translated: CASILGGSGGYTDTQYF. The full variable domain, in which reference TRBV11-2 and TRBJ2-3 provide the parts outside the CDR3, is EAGVAQSPRYKIIEKRQSVAFWCNPISGHATLYWYQQILGQGPKLLIQFQNNGVVDDSQLPKDRFSAERLKGVDSTLKIQPAKLEDSAVYLCASILGGSGGYTDTQYFGPGTRLTVL.

This clonotype occurred once. An end of the junction differs from the germline gene, which may be a read error. This rearrangement joins TRBV7-9 to TRBJ2-7, with D uncertain. CDR1 is SEHNR, CDR2 FQNEAQ, per germline (reference sequence). This CDR3 is built from 11 residues. This CDR3 is CTSSLGLEQYF. DNA of the CDR3: TGTACCAGCAGCCTGGGCTTGGAGCAGTACTTC.

Remarks on this clonotype: At one end, the junction sequence differs from germline, possibly due to a read error. The J gene is TRBJ2-7, the V gene TRBV5-4; D might be TRBD2 (6 bases). This CDR3 region has 12 residues. Germline V CDR1 and CDR2: SGHNT, YYREEE (reference sequence). CDR3 nucleotide sequence: TGTGTCAGCAGCTCTCTGGCGGGGGAGCAGTACTTC. Its translation is CVSSSLAGEQYF.

The sample holds many counts of this clonotype. This chain links TRBV11-2 with TRBJ2-7; 7 nucleotides line up with TRBD2. The germline V gene encodes CDR1 SGHAT and CDR2 FQNNGV. The CDR3 spans 15 residues. Trimming took 3 bases from V and 2 from J; bases not matched to a gene: 7. This CDR3 reads CASSFPRGLAYEQYF. The CDR3 nucleotides read TGTGCCAGCAGCTTCCCCCGTGGACTAGCCTACGAGCAGTACTTC.

As to this clonotype: An end of the junction differs from the germline gene, which may be a read error. The genes are TRBV29-1 and TRBJ2-5; 7 bases are shared with TRBD2. This CDR3 is 12 amino acids long. The germline V gene encodes CDR1 SQVTM and CDR2 ANQGSEA. CDR3: CSASGIGETKYF. The CDR3 nucleotides are TGTAGCGCAAGCGGGATTGGTGAGACCAAGTACTTC.